This is a list of T cell receptor beta chains from one sample in a study of cytomegalovirus exposure and HLA in healthy donors. TCRdb's table, derived via immunoSEQ multiplex PCR, lists solely in-frame clones and lacks some. The data hold about 190,000 clones, with roughly four fifths observed a single time. Source material: PBMCs. All receptors come from a young woman in good health and CMV-seronegative. Each CDR3 is given with its conserved first and last residue. The D gene is left open where the match is weak. The size field is filled for only some rows; it gives once, few, many or a size class.

abundance: NA; j_gene: TRBJ2-1; v_gene: TRBV2; d_gene: NA; CDR3aa: CASSEPGVGDRPVQFF; CDR3nt: TGTGCCAGCAGCGAACCCGGGGTAGGAGATAGACCAGTGCAGTTCTTC
abundance: NA; j_gene: TRBJ2-2; v_gene: TRBV6-5; d_gene: NA; CDR3aa: CASGWEDTGELFF; CDR3nt: TGTGCCAGCGGATGGGAGGACACCGGGGAGCTGTTTTTT
abundance: NA; j_gene: TRBJ1-4; v_gene: TRBV4-3; d_gene: NA; CDR3aa: CASSQDRPIGGGNEKLFF; CDR3nt: TGCGCCAGCAGCCAAGATCGACCTATAGGGGGGGGTAATGAAAAACTGTTTTTT
abundance: NA; j_gene: TRBJ2-2; v_gene: TRBV12-5; d_gene: NA; CDR3aa: CASGLVKGGLVTGELFF; CDR3nt: TGTGCTAGTGGTTTGGTCAAGGGGGGGCTGGTCACCGGGGAGCTGTTTTTT
abundance: NA; j_gene: TRBJ2-1; v_gene: TRBV4-3; d_gene: NA; CDR3aa: CASSQDTVHSSYNEQFF; CDR3nt: TGCGCCAGCAGCCAAGATACGGTCCACAGCTCCTACAATGAGCAGTTCTTC
abundance: NA; j_gene: TRBJ2-2; v_gene: TRBV10-3; d_gene: NA; CDR3aa: CAVNPSTGAGELFF; CDR3nt: TGTGCCGTAAACCCCTCCACGGGGGCCGGGGAGCTGTTTTTT
abundance: NA; j_gene: TRBJ2-2; v_gene: TRBV5-1; d_gene: TRBD1; CDR3aa: CASIRGQGFDGELFF; CDR3nt: TGCGCCAGCATTCGGGGACAGGGATTCGACGGGGAGCTGTTTTTT
abundance: NA; j_gene: TRBJ2-2; v_gene: TRBV7-7; d_gene: NA; CDR3aa: CASSLGTGSTGELFF; CDR3nt: TGTGCCAGCAGCTTAGGTACAGGGAGCACCGGGGAGCTGTTTTTT
abundance: once; j_gene: TRBJ2-2; v_gene: TRBV29-1; d_gene: TRBD1; CDR3aa: CSVALPGQGNTGELFF; CDR3nt: TGCAGCGTTGCACTCCCGGGACAGGGGAACACCGGGGAGCTGTTTTTT
abundance: few; j_gene: TRBJ2-7; v_gene: TRBV4-1; d_gene: NA; CDR3aa: CASSQVPKDTTQQYF; CDR3nt: TGCGCCAGCAGCCAAGTCCCCAAGGATACTACGCAGCAGTACTTC
abundance: NA; j_gene: TRBJ2-5; v_gene: TRBV23-1; d_gene: TRBD1; CDR3aa: CASSQCTGGGETQYF; CDR3nt: TGCGCCAGCAGTCAATGTACAGGGGGCGGAGAGACCCAGTACTTC
abundance: NA; j_gene: TRBJ2-4; v_gene: TRBV18; d_gene: TRBD1; CDR3aa: CASSPYVGSGDSQYF; CDR3nt: TGTGCCAGCTCACCCTATGTGGGGTCAGGGGACAGTCAGTACTTC
abundance: NA; j_gene: TRBJ2-7; v_gene: TRBV28; d_gene: TRBD2; CDR3aa: CASSPAGLADYEQYF; CDR3nt: TGTGCCAGCAGTCCGGCGGGACTAGCGGATTACGAGCAGTACTTC
abundance: NA; j_gene: TRBJ2-5; v_gene: TRBV5-1; d_gene: TRBD1; CDR3aa: CASSLAAGGQEIQYF; CDR3nt: TGCGCCAGCAGCTTGGCCGCAGGGGGCCAAGAGATCCAGTACTTC
abundance: NA; j_gene: TRBJ2-7; v_gene: TRBV28; d_gene: NA; CDR3aa: CASSGTGTRAYEQYF; CDR3nt: TGTGCCAGCAGCGGGACCGGGACTCGAGCCTACGAGCAGTACTTC
abundance: once; j_gene: TRBJ2-7; v_gene: TRBV6-5; d_gene: TRBD2; CDR3aa: CASTLSSGRTYEQYF; CDR3nt: TGTGCCAGCACGCTATCTAGCGGGCGAACCTACGAGCAGTACTTC
abundance: NA; j_gene: TRBJ2-7; v_gene: TRBV7-8; d_gene: TRBD2; CDR3aa: CASSLARTGSGRSYEQYF; CDR3nt: TGTGCCAGCAGCTTAGCGCGTACGGGGAGCGGGAGGAGCTACGAGCAGTACTTC
abundance: NA; j_gene: TRBJ1-1; v_gene: TRBV4-3; d_gene: TRBD1; CDR3aa: CASSQGVGTGGPEAFF; CDR3nt: TGCGCCAGCAGCCAAGGGGTCGGGACAGGGGGTCCTGAAGCTTTCTTT